The clone carrying this T cell receptor beta chain has only one observation. The PCR contained 60 Vbeta and 13 Jbeta primers. Measured with immunoSEQ multiplex PCR; TCRdb has only the in-frame clones, and not every one. Of roughly 97,000 clones in the sample, roughly 79% are singletons; the top ten hold 5.8%. These data come from a study of cytomegalovirus exposure and HLA in healthy donors. Trimming removed 0 bases from V and 0 bases from J; junction bases left unmatched: 6. CDR3 length equals 18 residues. Germline V lookup: CDR1 LNHDA, CDR2 SQIVND (reference sequence). The specimen sequenced was PBMCs. The receptor comes from a man aged 55-75 years in good health and CMV-seropositive. This sequence joins TRBV19 and TRBJ2-4, with TRBD2 matching 9 bases. The CDR3, as DNA: TGTGCCAGTAGTATAGACCTAGCGGGGCTAATAGCCAAAAACATTCAGTACTTC. Translating it yields CASSIDLAGLIAKNIQYF.